These 22 T cell receptor beta chains were sequenced from one sample in a study of patients and donors after allogeneic stem cell transplantation. TCRdb recomputed calls from the RT-PCR reads with MiXCR, one row per CDR3 protein. The table shows roughly 940,000 distinct CDR3 sequences, with roughly 17% occurring only once. The sample comprised blood, either unsorted or a sorted T cell fraction (not recorded which). These receptors were taken from a human donor who was either an allogeneic HSCT recipient or a stem cell or donor lymphocyte infusion donor (not recorded which). It is not recorded whose cells these are; they may come from a transplant donor.

In this sample, this clonotype turned up a few times. The V gene is TRBV4-1, the J gene TRBJ1-6; possibly TRBD1 for D (6 bases). CDR3 length: 15 residues. With 1 base removed from V and 8 bases from J, the gap between germline ends came to 12 bases. The germline gives CDR1 MGHRA, CDR2 YSYEKL. CDR3 coding DNA: TGCGCCAGCAGCCAAGTCGACAGGATCTATTCACCCCTCCACTTT. Protein sequence: CASSQVDRIYSPLHF.

The chain has TRBV2 and TRBJ2-1; TRBD2 aligns across 10 bases. The CDR3 sequence is 18 residues long. Germline CDR1 reads SNHLY; CDR2 reads FYNNEI. The ends lost 0 bases at V and 0 bases at J; junction bases unmatched: 5. The CDR3 loop reads CASSEARTSGSSYNEQFF. DNA of the CDR3: TGTGCCAGCAGTGAAGCCAGGACTAGCGGTAGCTCCTACAATGAGCAGTTCTTC.

This chain connects TRBV5-1 to TRBJ2-3, with D possibly being TRBD2 (5 bases). Germline V CDR1 and CDR2: SGHRS, YFSETQ. The CDR3 extends over 14 amino acids. V was shortened by 0 bases and J by 4 bases, with 9 bases between the two germline ends. Here the CDR3 DNA reads TGCGCCAGCAGCTTGGAGGGAGAGGCAGATACGCAGTATTTT. It yields the protein CASSLEGEADTQYF.

This clonotype came up a few times. This chain links TRBV20-1 with TRBJ2-1, with unresolved D. Germline-derived CDR1 and CDR2 are DFQATT and SNEGSKA (reference sequence). This CDR3 has 11 amino acids. CDR3 bases: TGCGGAAAACTCTGGGGCAATGAGCAGTTCTTC. As protein: CGKLWGNEQFF.

The chain links TRBV5-1 to TRBJ2-1; D gene uncertain. The V end lost 3 bases, the J end lost 10 bases, and 14 bases lay between the germline ends. The germline gives CDR1 SGHRS, CDR2 YFSETQ. The CDR3 length is 13 residues. This CDR3 reads CASSSRPDLEQFF. CDR3 sequence (DNA): TGCGCCAGCAGCTCCCGACCCGACCTAGAGCAGTTCTTC.

The J gene is TRBJ1-4, the V gene TRBV5-1; weak D call: TRBD1 (5 bases). V was shortened by 3 bases and J by 2 bases, with 11 bases between the two germline ends. Germline loops: CDR1 SGHRS, CDR2 YFSETQ. The CDR3 is 15 amino acids. CDR3 amino acids: CASSWQGRTNEKLFF. The CDR3 DNA is TGCGCCAGCAGCTGGCAGGGAAGGACTAATGAAAAACTGTTTTTT.

The CDR3 loop is CASSSTGLGQPQHF. The CDR3 DNA sequence: TGTGCCAGCAGCTCGACAGGGCTAGGGCAGCCCCAGCATTTT. This chain links TRBV5-6 with TRBJ1-5; the match to TRBD1 covers 7 bases. After removal of 3 bases from V and 7 bases from J, the junction contained 7 bases not matched to a gene. This CDR3 comprises 14 residues. The germline gives CDR1 SGHDT, CDR2 YYEEEE.

The chain links TRBV19 to TRBJ2-1; the match to TRBD2 covers 11 bases. The CDR3 is made up of 16 amino acids. CDR1 is LNHDA, CDR2 SQIVND, per germline (reference sequence). Unmatched junction bases numbered 10, after V lost 5 bases and J lost 7 bases. CDR3 DNA sequence: TGTGCCAGTAGTGAACCACCGGGACTAGCGGCGAATGAGCAGTTCTTC. Amino acids: CASSEPPGLAANEQFF.

The J gene is TRBJ2-1, the V gene TRBV12-3 or TRBV12-4; D possibly corresponds to TRBD2 (6 bases). The CDR3 consists of 10 residues. V was pared by 3 bases and J by 16 bases, with 10 bases between. The CDR3 loop reads CASSFPGVFF. In DNA, the CDR3 is TGTGCCAGCAGTTTCCCGGGGGTATTCTTC.

The V call is TRBV5-1, the J call TRBJ1-2, with 9 bases identical to TRBD1. The CDR3 has 17 residues. Germline CDR1 SGHRS, CDR2 YFSETQ. J was trimmed by 4 bases and V by 1 base; bases with no gene match: 11. This CDR3 is CASSLPSGTGSLYGYTF. The CDR3 region has the DNA TGCGCCAGCAGCTTGCCCTCCGGGACAGGGAGCCTCTATGGCTACACCTTC.

The chain employs TRBV6-1 and TRBJ2-6; D remains ambiguous. Trimming left V 1 base short and J 3 bases short, with 4 bases between. CDR1 and CDR2 (germline): MNHNS, SASEGT. The CDR3 extends over 14 amino acids. CDR3 residues: CASSEGVGANVLTF. The CDR3 DNA is TGTGCCAGCAGTGAAGGGGTTGGGGCCAACGTCCTGACTTTC.

This clonotype has just a few counts. The rearrangement joins TRBV11-2 to TRBJ2-7; perhaps TRBD2 as D (5 bases). The CDR3 extends over 11 amino acids. Germline V gene sequence: CDR1 SGHAT, CDR2 FQNNGV. Trimming cost V 3 bases and J 9 bases, with 9 bases left between them. The CDR3 loop reads CASSLNSGQYF. DNA for the CDR3: TGTGCCAGCAGCTTGAACAGCGGGCAGTACTTC.

This clonotype was found a few times. One end of the junction fails to match germline, which may point to a read error. This chain uses TRBV29-1 with TRBJ2-7; maybe TRBD2 (6 bases). Germline lookup yields CDR1 SQVTM and CDR2 ANQGSEA. The CDR3 sequence is 9 residues long. In DNA form, the CDR3 reads TGCAGCGCCCGCCGGGGGACGGACTTC. It is translated as CSARRGTDF.

CDR3 nucleotides: TGTGCCAGCAGTCCCCAGGAGACTAGCGGGGGATCCTACGAGCAGTACTTC. Translating it yields CASSPQETSGGSYEQYF. V gene TRBV27 combines with J gene TRBJ2-7, with TRBD2 identical over 12 bases. Trimming cost V 5 bases and J 1 base; bases outside gene matches: 9. Germline CDR1 is MNHEY and CDR2 is SMNVEV (reference sequence). This CDR3 region has 17 residues.

The chain recombines TRBV5-1 with TRBJ2-3, with TRBD2 as a possible D gene (6 bases). The CDR3 contains 14 residues. In germline, CDR1 is SGHRS, CDR2 YFSETQ. With 3 bases removed from V and 8 bases from J, the gap between germline ends came to 16 bases. The DNA of the CDR3 is TGCGCCAGCAGCTGGGACTCACTTGGGGCTACGCAGTATTTT. Amino acid sequence: CASSWDSLGATQYF.

J is TRBJ2-2 and V is TRBV24-1; 9 positions match TRBD1. CDR3 length: 17 amino acids. Looked up from germline, CDR1 is KGHDR and CDR2 is SFDVKD. Germline trimming cut 4 bases from V and 4 bases from J; bases unmatched to any gene: 9. DNA for the CDR3: TGTGCCACCAGTGACACAAGACAGGGGGATTCCACCGGGGAGCTGTTTTTT. Amino acid sequence: CATSDTRQGDSTGELFF.

This chain links TRBV5-1 with TRBJ2-7, with 10 bases fitting TRBD2. J was trimmed by 4 bases and V by 2 bases; bases with no gene match: 6. CDR1 SGHRS and CDR2 YFSETQ come from the germline V gene. CDR3 length: 15 residues. In nucleotides, the CDR3 is TGCGCCAGCAGCTTTCTAGCGGGAGACATTTACGAGCAGTACTTC. Translating it yields CASSFLAGDIYEQYF.

The DNA of the CDR3 is TGTGCCAGCAGCTTATCAGAGTACAACGAGCAGTACTTC. This translates into CASSLSEYNEQYF. This chain connects TRBV7-9 to TRBJ2-7; no reliable D call. CDR1 is SEHNR, CDR2 FQNEAQ, per germline (reference sequence). This CDR3 region has 13 residues. The V and J ends lost 2 bases and 5 bases respectively, with 10 bases between them.

The chain is built from TRBV7-9 and TRBJ2-3; D possibly uses TRBD1 or TRBD2 (5 bases each). Germline V gene data show CDR1 as SEHNR and CDR2 as FQNEAQ (reference sequence). The CDR3 consists of 15 residues. With 4 bases removed from V and 2 bases from J, the gap between germline ends came to 13 bases. The CDR3 here is CASSSSTGLTDTQYF. CDR3 sequence (DNA): TGTGCCAGCAGCTCATCCACGGGGCTCACAGATACGCAGTATTTT.

This clonotype came up a few times. V gene TRBV9 combines with J gene TRBJ2-3; perhaps D is TRBD1 or TRBD2 (6 bases each). The CDR3 is 16 residues long. Germline V CDR1 and CDR2: SGDLS, YYNGEE. Between the trimmed V and J ends, which lost 3 bases and 1 base, there was a span of 15 bases. This CDR3 reads CASSAVGGPGTDTQYF. As DNA, the CDR3 is TGTGCCAGCAGCGCCGTGGGGGGCCCAGGCACAGATACGCAGTATTTT.

This clonotype was picked up a small number of times. The chain is built from TRBV11-2 and TRBJ2-3, with unresolved D. V was trimmed by 0 bases and J by 1 base, leaving 14 bases between them. The CDR3 consists of 17 residues. Germline V gene lookup returns CDR1 SGHAT and CDR2 FQNNGV. For the CDR3, the DNA is TGTGCCAGCAGCTTAGATCTTTTGGGGATCGGCACAGATACGCAGTATTTT. It translates to CASSLDLLGIGTDTQYF.

V and J are TRBV9 and TRBJ2-3, with unresolved D. CDR1 is SGDLS and CDR2 is YYNGEE in the germline V gene. The CDR3 is 15 residues long. V was clipped by 0 bases and J by 2 bases, with 10 bases between them. Here the CDR3 DNA reads TGTGCCAGCAGCGTAGAACAGCTTACCACAGATACGCAGTATTTT. Protein product: CASSVEQLTTDTQYF.